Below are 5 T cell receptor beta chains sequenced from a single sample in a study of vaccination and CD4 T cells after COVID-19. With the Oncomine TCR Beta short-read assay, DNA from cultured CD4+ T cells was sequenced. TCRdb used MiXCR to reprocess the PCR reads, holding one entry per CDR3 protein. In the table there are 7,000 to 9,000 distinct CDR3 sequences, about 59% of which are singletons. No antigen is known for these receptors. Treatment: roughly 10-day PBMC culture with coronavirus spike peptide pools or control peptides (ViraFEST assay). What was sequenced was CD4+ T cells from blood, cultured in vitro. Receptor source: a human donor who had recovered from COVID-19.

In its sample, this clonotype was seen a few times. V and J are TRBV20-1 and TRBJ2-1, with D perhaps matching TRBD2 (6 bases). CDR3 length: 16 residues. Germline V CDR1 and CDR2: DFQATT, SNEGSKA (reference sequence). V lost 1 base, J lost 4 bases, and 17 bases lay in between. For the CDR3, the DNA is TGCAGTGCTAGAGGGGCTAGCGCCGGGTCTTACAATGAGCAGTTCTTC. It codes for CSARGASAGSYNEQFF.

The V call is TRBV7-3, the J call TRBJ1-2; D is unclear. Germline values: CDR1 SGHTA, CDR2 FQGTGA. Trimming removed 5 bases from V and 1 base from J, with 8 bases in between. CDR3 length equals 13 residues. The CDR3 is CASSRTINYGYTF. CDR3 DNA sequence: TGTGCCAGCAGCCGCACAATTAACTATGGCTACACCTTC.

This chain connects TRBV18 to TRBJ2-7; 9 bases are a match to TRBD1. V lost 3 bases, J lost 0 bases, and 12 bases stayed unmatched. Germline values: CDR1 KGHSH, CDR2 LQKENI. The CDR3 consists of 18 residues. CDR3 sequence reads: CASSPALPGQGRSYEQYF. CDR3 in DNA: TGTGCCAGCTCACCTGCCTTACCGGGACAGGGACGCTCCTACGAGCAGTACTTC.

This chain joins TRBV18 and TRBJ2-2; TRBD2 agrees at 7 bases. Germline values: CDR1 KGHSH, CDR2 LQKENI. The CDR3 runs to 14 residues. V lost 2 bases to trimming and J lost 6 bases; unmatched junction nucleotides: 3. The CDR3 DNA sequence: TGTGCCAGCTCACCAATCCGGGGGGCCGGGGAGCTGTTTTTT. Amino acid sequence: CASSPIRGAGELFF.

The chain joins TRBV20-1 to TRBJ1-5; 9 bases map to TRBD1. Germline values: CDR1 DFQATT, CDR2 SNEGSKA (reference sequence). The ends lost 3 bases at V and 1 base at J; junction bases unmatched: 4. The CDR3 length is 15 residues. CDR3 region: CSARDRGLSNQPQHF. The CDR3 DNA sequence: TGCAGTGCTAGGGACAGGGGACTAAGCAATCAGCCCCAGCATTTT.